This TCR beta chain was sequenced during a study of blood T cell repertoires in COVID-19. This CDR3 region has 14 residues. Trimming stripped 3 bases from V and 5 bases from J, with 11 bases between. CDR1 is LGHDT and CDR2 is YNNKEL in the germline V gene (reference sequence). Each exposed participant met a COVID-19 case in the 2 weeks preceding study entry. Profiled with immunoSEQ multiplex PCR; TCRdb holds only in-frame clones, not every one. The sample consists of under 200,000 clones, over 80% of them appearing once. The clonotype comes from a woman aged 25 to 45 who had been exposed to COVID-19. This chain uses TRBV3-1 (or the pseudogene TRBV3-2) with TRBJ1-5, with D perhaps matching TRBD1 (6 bases). Sequencing was done on a sample of PBMCs or T cells enriched from blood (not recorded which). CDR3 sequence reads: CASSHGQIDQPQHF. CDR3 sequence (DNA): TGTGCCAGCAGCCACGGACAGATCGATCAGCCCCAGCATTTT.